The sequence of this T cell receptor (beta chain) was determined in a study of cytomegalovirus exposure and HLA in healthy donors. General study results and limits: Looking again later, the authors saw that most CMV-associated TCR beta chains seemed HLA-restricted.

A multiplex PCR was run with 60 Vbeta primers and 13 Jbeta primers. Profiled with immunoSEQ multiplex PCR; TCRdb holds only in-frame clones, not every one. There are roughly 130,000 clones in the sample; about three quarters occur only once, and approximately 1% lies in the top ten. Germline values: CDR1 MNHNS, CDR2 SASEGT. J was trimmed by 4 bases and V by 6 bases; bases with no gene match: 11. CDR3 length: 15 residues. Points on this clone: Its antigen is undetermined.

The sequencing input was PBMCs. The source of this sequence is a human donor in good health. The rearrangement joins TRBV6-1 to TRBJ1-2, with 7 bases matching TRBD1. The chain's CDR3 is CASSATTGSAYGYTF. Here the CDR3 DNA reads TGTGCCAGCAGCGCAACGACAGGGTCGGCCTATGGCTACACCTTC.